The clone carrying this TCR beta chain was seen a few times. Antigen unknown. This sample stems from a study of CD8+CD57+ T cells in acquired aplastic anemia. General study points: Roughly 31 CD8+ CDR3 sequences occurred in both the patients and the controls.

Investigators profiled TCR beta VDJ and CDR3 from genomic DNA template. TCRdb passed the reads through MiXCR, listing each CDR3 protein once. Among just over 450,000 distinct CDR3 sequences listed, approximately 33% were seen once. Trimming left V 4 bases short and J 0 bases short, with 9 bases between. The CDR3 runs to 14 residues. CDR1 and CDR2 (germline): DFQATT, SNEGSKA (reference sequence). Patients selected for sequencing had displayed CD8+CD57+ cell expansion by flow cytometry. Specimen: sorted CD4+, CD8+, or CD8+CD57+ T cells (not recorded which) from PBMCs. The origin of this receptor is a human donor with aplastic anemia. V gene TRBV20-1 combines with J gene TRBJ1-4, with D unclear. The CDR3 coding sequence is TGCAGTGCTATTCAGTTATCAACTAATGAAAAACTGTTTTTT. Translating it yields CSAIQLSTNEKLFF.